These T cell receptor beta chains were read from a single sample in a study of radiotherapy plus CTLA-4 blockade in lung cancer. Assay: immunoSEQ multiplex PCR; the TCRdb copy retains only in-frame clones and omits some. The sample carries 32,000 or so clones, around 70% recorded once. The material was peripheral blood, obtained from a patient treated with radiotherapy plus ipilimumab. Receptors were obtained from a human donor with non-small cell lung cancer that progressed on radiotherapy plus ipilimumab. Both conserved end residues are trimmed from each CDR3. D genes are given only for firm matches.

TRBD2 | TRBV28 | ASGGTPSYEQY
NA | TRBV2 | ASSLESLSAEAF
NA | TRBV7-9 | ASSLGRVGDTQY
NA | TRBV27 | ASSSGTTRNSPLH
TRBD1 | TRBV5-4 | ASSWTGGEETQY
TRBD1 | TRBV5-1 | ASSRAGGAGSGNTIY
TRBD1 | TRBV28 | ASSPRTGDYEQY
NA | TRBV5-1 | ASSLGGGFHQPQH
NA | TRBV7-3 | ASSFGTEDGYT
TRBD1 | TRBV5-1 | ASSLSGTGPYEQY
NA | TRBV15 | ATVAGRQNTEAF
TRBD1 | TRBV7-2 | ASSSGTGSSYNEQF
TRBD2 | TRBV2 | ASIGLAGETQY
TRBD1 | TRBV4-1 | ASSRDREPEAF
NA | TRBV7-9 | ASSSTTGPGNTIY
TRBD1 | TRBV6-5 | ASSYIRGYEQY
TRBD2 | TRBV2 | ASRGTGLAGANSYNEQF
NA | TRBV7-2 | ASSSPYTSGANVLT
NA | TRBV14 | ASSQDWRVRGYT
NA | TRBV5-8 | ASSLEGKRGYT
NA | TRBV9 | ASRLGGPDTGELF
NA | TRBV21-1 | ASSKAGLIWH
NA | TRBV6-6 | ATTDSHNEKLF
NA | TRBV28 | ASSPRGYEQY
TRBD1 | TRBV28 | ASSSRSWTGQETQY
NA | TRBV6-5 | ASSFGGEQF
TRBD1 | TRBV4-3 | ASSQDSGTGDYEQF
NA | TRBV9 | ASSVEVAGWGETQY
NA | TRBV6-5 | ASSYGVAYEQY